The 3 T cell receptor beta chains in this list originate from one sample, sequenced in a study of blood T cell repertoires in COVID-19. The method was immunoSEQ multiplex PCR; TCRdb's version includes in-frame clones alone and lacks a portion of them. Of under 200,000 clones detected, more than 75% appear once; the ten largest clones hold 4.5% to 7%. Sequencing input: PBMCs or T cells enriched from blood (not recorded which). These receptors all stem from a man aged 35-49 years with acute COVID-19.

In this sample, this clone turned up a few times. The chain uses TRBV19 and TRBJ2-7; TRBD2 agrees at 8 bases. With 3 bases clipped from V and 2 bases from J, the junction kept 3 bases outside the gene matches. This CDR3 has 14 amino acids. Germline V gives CDR1 LNHDA, CDR2 SQIVND (reference sequence). This CDR3 reads CASSMVAGTYEQYF. In DNA form, the CDR3 reads TGTGCCAGTAGTATGGTAGCGGGAACCTACGAGCAGTACTTC.

This chain uses TRBV5-1 with TRBJ2-7; D is unresolved. Germline V gene sequence: CDR1 SGHRS, CDR2 YFSETQ. V lost 3 bases to trimming and J lost 2 bases, with 12 bases between them. The CDR3 consists of 14 residues. The CDR3, as DNA: TGCGCCAGCAGCTATGAGCTTTCCGCCTACGAGCAGTACTTC. This sequence encodes CASSYELSAYEQYF.

V is TRBV7-8 and J is TRBJ1-5, with a weak D call TRBD1 (6 bases). Germline V gene sequence: CDR1 SGHVS, CDR2 FQNEAQ. This CDR3 is 15 amino acids long. Trimming took off 4 bases at V and 0 bases at J, with 10 bases between the two ends. The CDR3 DNA follows: TGTGCCAGCAGCTGGACAGAGAATAGCAATCAGCCCCAGCATTTT. This sequence encodes CASSWTENSNQPQHF.